The subject of this entry is one T cell receptor (beta chain). The target antigen is unknown. The entry originates in a study of T cells in localized non-small cell lung cancer. Points from the study as a whole: Of the tissues analyzed, uninvolved adjacent lung showed maximal T cell clonality, greater than tumor.

This CDR3 has 12 residues. Trimming took off 11 bases at V and 4 bases at J, with 12 bases between the two ends. Germline CDR1 reads MNHNS; CDR2 reads SASEGT. Some clones are missing from TCRdb's copy, which holds only in-frame ones; the method was immunoSEQ multiplex PCR. The profile covers roughly 38,000 clones, with more than 65% appearing a single time and 15% to 20% taken by the ten largest. The clonotype was recovered from a male donor at least 60 years old with stage III squamous cell lung carcinoma. This chain joins TRBV6-1 and TRBJ1-5; D gene unclear. The sample was peripheral blood, taken before any cancer treatment. CDR3 protein: CAGKTGNQPQHF. Written as DNA, the CDR3 is TGTGCCGGGAAGACGGGGAATCAGCCCCAGCATTTT.